This T cell receptor (beta chain) was captured by sequencing in a study of response to subunit inactivated influenza vaccine. Germline CDR1 is SGHAT and CDR2 is FQDESV (reference sequence). The V gene end was trimmed by 3 bases and the J gene end by 7 bases; junction bases not matched to a gene: 8. CDR3 length: 16 amino acids. TCRdb re-analysed the RT-PCR reads in MiXCR, keeping a single row per CDR3 protein. The sample gives about 570,000 distinct CDR3 sequences, approximately 10% of which show up once; approximately 11% is in the top ten. The data were also submitted as part of a second study, on T cells expressing NK-cell markers. That study adds: The cDNA for TCR beta came from 5'RACE template switching with UMIs.

The receptor comes from a man aged 50 or older who received an inactivated influenza vaccine. The chain recombines TRBV11-1 with TRBJ2-1; TRBD2 agrees at 11 bases. Source: PBMCs from blood, taken on the day of vaccination. CDR3 DNA sequence: TGTGCCAGCAGCTTCCTTCTAGCGGGAGGCGGTAATGAGCAGTTCTTC. Encoded protein: CASSFLLAGGGNEQFF.